Below are 30 T cell receptor beta chains sequenced from a single sample in a study of CD8 T cells in ankylosing spondylitis. TCRdb re-called the 5' RACE reads through MiXCR, storing one row per CDR3 protein. The table has about 800,000 distinct CDR3 sequences, about 10% seen once. Their target antigens are unknown. Findings and limits, study-wide: Characteristic, it appeared, of ankylosing spondylitis blood was a TCR beta motif of eight highly homologous variants.

The sequenced material came from blood, either unsorted or a sorted T cell fraction (not recorded which). All receptors derive from a male donor with ankylosing spondylitis.

This clonotype turned up a few times. The chain uses TRBV28 and TRBJ2-7; 11 bases line up with TRBD1. V gave up 7 bases and J gave up 2 bases; unmatched junction bases: 7. CDR3 size: 15 residues. Germline loops: CDR1 MDHEN, CDR2 SYDVKM. The CDR3 DNA reads as TGTGCCAGCAAGCCGGGACAGGGGGACACCTACGAGCAGTACTTC. Translating it yields CASKPGQGDTYEQYF. The whole variable domain, filled in from reference TRBV28 and TRBJ2-7, reads DVKVTQSSRYLVKRTGEKVFLECVQDMDHENMFWYRQDPGLGLRLIYFSYDVKMKEKGDIPEGYSVSREKKERFSLILESASTNQTSMYLCASKPGQGDTYEQYFGPGTRLTVT.

The table lists this clonotype with many counts. The V call is TRBV4-1, the J call TRBJ1-1; tentative D call: TRBD1 (6 bases). The V and J ends lost 6 bases and 6 bases respectively, with 20 bases between them. Germline CDR1 MGHRA, CDR2 YSYEKL. The CDR3 runs to 15 residues. The CDR3 DNA is TGCGCCAGCAGTCTCCCCGGGGGCCCCAGGTCTGAAGCTTTCTTT. It is translated as CASSLPGGPRSEAFF.

This clonotype was observed a handful of times. The V and J genes are TRBV4-2 and TRBJ1-1; possibly TRBD1 for D (5 bases). V was pared by 1 base and J by 10 bases, with 13 bases between. The germline gives CDR1 LGHNA, CDR2 YNFKEQ. CDR3 length: 13 amino acids. The CDR3 DNA is TGTGCCAGCAGCCAAGGGCCCCAAAGGGGAGCTTTCTTT. Translation: CASSQGPQRGAFF.

The table lists this clonotype with a few counts. The V gene is TRBV5-1, the J gene TRBJ2-5; D is unclear. The V gene's germline CDR1 is SGHRS and CDR2 YFSETQ. The CDR3 is 16 amino acids. The V and J ends lost 0 bases and 7 bases respectively, with 19 bases between them. CDR3 in amino acids: CASSLENPASWRTQYF. CDR3 in DNA: TGCGCCAGCAGCTTGGAAAACCCGGCTTCGTGGAGGACCCAGTACTTC. The whole variable domain, filled in from reference TRBV5-1 and TRBJ2-5, reads KAGVTQTPRYLIKTRGQQVTLSCSPISGHRSVSWYQQTPGQGLQFLFEYFSETQRNKGNFPGRFSGRQFSNSRSEMNVSTLELGDSALYLCASSLENPASWRTQYFGPGTRLLVL.

This clonotype came up a few times. The rearrangement uses TRBV15 and TRBJ1-6; D is uncertain. Germline values: CDR1 LNHNV, CDR2 YYDKDF (reference sequence). The V end lost 0 bases, the J end lost 15 bases, and 9 bases lay between the germline ends. The CDR3 runs to 12 residues. CDR3 in DNA: TGTGCCACCAGCAGAGAGAAGCGGAGCCTCCACTTT. Residues: CATSREKRSLHF.

The chain employs TRBV7-9 and TRBJ1-1; D gene uncertain. This CDR3 comprises 12 residues. Trimming removed 5 bases at V and 5 bases at J, with 9 bases between. Germline V gives CDR1 SEHNR, CDR2 FQNEAQ (reference sequence). The CDR3 spells CASSALGTEAFF. CDR3 DNA sequence: TGTGCCAGCAGCGCTTTAGGGACTGAAGCTTTCTTT.

In this sample, this clonotype turned up many times. The chain carries TRBV12-3 or TRBV12-4 and TRBJ1-3, with TRBD1 identical over 8 bases. The CDR3 length is 15 residues. With 6 bases clipped from V and 6 bases from J, the junction kept 10 bases outside the gene matches. The chain's CDR3 is CASSRQGSFLNTIYF. The CDR3 DNA follows: TGTGCCAGCAGCAGACAGGGGTCCTTCTTAAACACCATATATTTT.

J is TRBJ1-3 and V is TRBV7-2; D call uncertain. The germline V gene has CDR1 SGHTA and CDR2 FQGNSA. Trimming left V 7 bases short and J 6 bases short, with 25 bases between. The CDR3 contains 17 residues. CDR3 amino acids: CASTYPEEQWVQNTIYF. The CDR3 DNA reads TGTGCCAGCACCTACCCCGAGGAACAGTGGGTCCAAAACACCATATATTTT.

This clonotype has a handful of counts. This sequence joins TRBV18 and TRBJ2-7, with D tentatively TRBD1 or TRBD2 (5 bases each). The germline V and J ends were trimmed by 8 bases and 3 bases, with 11 bases remaining between them. The germline CDR1 and CDR2 sequences are KGHSH and LQKENI. The CDR3 consists of 12 residues. The CDR3 DNA sequence: TGTGCCAGCGGGGGTGGGGACTACGAGCAGTACTTC. This codes for CASGGGDYEQYF. The variable domain in full, with the rest retrieved from reference TRBV18 and TRBJ2-7, is NAGVMQNPRHLVRRRGQEARLRCSPMKGHSHVYWYRQLPEEGLKFMVYLQKENIIDESGMPKERFSAEFPKEGPSILRIQQVVRGDSAAYFCASGGGDYEQYFGPGTRLTVT.

With regard to this clonotype: A much larger clone is a single base away; this may be a read error. This chain uses TRBV10-3 with TRBJ2-5; maybe TRBD2 (5 bases). The CDR3 is made up of 13 amino acids. V lost 3 bases and J 0 bases, leaving 5 bases between the germline ends. The germline CDR1 and CDR2 sequences are ENHRY and SYGVKD. The CDR3 spells CAISDGNQETQYF. The CDR3 DNA reads TGTGCCATCAGTGACGGGAACCAAGAGACCCAGTACTTC.

This clonotype has just a few counts. The genes are TRBV20-1 and TRBJ1-1; no clear D. Trimming took off 5 bases at V and 8 bases at J, with 12 bases between the two ends. CDR3 length: 11 amino acids. Germline V CDR1 and CDR2: DFQATT, SNEGSKA (reference sequence). CDR3 in amino acids: CSAPRTGEAFF. The CDR3 DNA reads TGCAGTGCTCCGCGGACGGGAGAAGCTTTCTTT.

The J gene is TRBJ1-2, the V gene TRBV5-1; maybe TRBD1 (6 bases). This CDR3 is 16 amino acids long. Germline CDR1 is SGHRS and CDR2 is YFSETQ. V lost 0 bases, J lost 1 base, and 13 bases lay in between. The CDR3 protein is CASSLADSQDNYGYTF. The CDR3 DNA reads as TGCGCCAGCAGCTTGGCGGACAGCCAGGATAACTATGGCTACACCTTC. The whole variable domain, remainder taken from reference TRBV5-1 and TRBJ1-2, is KAGVTQTPRYLIKTRGQQVTLSCSPISGHRSVSWYQQTPGQGLQFLFEYFSETQRNKGNFPGRFSGRQFSNSRSEMNVSTLELGDSALYLCASSLADSQDNYGYTFGSGTRLTVV.

At least ten counts were recorded for this clonotype. This chain links TRBV4-3 with TRBJ2-3; 12 bases line up with TRBD2. The CDR3 sequence is 19 residues long. The J segment lost 4 bases and the V segment lost 0 bases, leaving 11 bases of the junction unmatched. CDR1 LGHNA and CDR2 YSLEER come from the germline V gene. Written as DNA, the CDR3 is TGCGCCAGCAGCCAAGATTTGCTAGCGGGAGGGCCTTTTCCAGATACGCAGTATTTT. This sequence encodes CASSQDLLAGGPFPDTQYF.

Many counts were recorded for this clonotype. CDR3 amino acids: CASSLASGGKDEQFF. The CDR3 DNA reads as TGTGCCAGCAGCTTAGCGTCAGGGGGCAAGGATGAGCAGTTCTTC. This chain connects TRBV7-3 to TRBJ2-1, with 8 bases identical to TRBD1. The germline V gene has CDR1 SGHTA and CDR2 FQGTGA. The CDR3 has 15 amino acids. Trimming took 2 bases from V and 8 from J; bases not matched to a gene: 8.

In its sample, this clonotype was seen a few times. CDR3 amino acids: CSVSNRDNQPQHF. Here the CDR3 DNA reads TGCAGCGTTAGTAACAGGGACAATCAGCCCCAGCATTTT. The chain is built from TRBV29-1 and TRBJ1-5; D is perhaps TRBD1 (6 bases). Germline V gene data show CDR1 as SQVTM and CDR2 as ANQGSEA. This CDR3 has 13 residues. V was shortened by 5 bases and J by 3 bases, with 11 bases between the two germline ends.

This clonotype has only a few counts. The chain uses TRBV6-1 and TRBJ1-2, with D perhaps TRBD1 (5 bases). The CDR3 spans 13 residues. Germline V gives CDR1 MNHNS, CDR2 SASEGT. V was pared by 4 bases and J by 8 bases, with 14 bases between. The CDR3 bases are TGTGCCAGCAGTGCCCAGGGAAATACGGGCTACACCTTC. This encodes CASSAQGNTGYTF.

Only a few counts were recorded for this clonotype. This sequence joins TRBV20-1 and TRBJ2-2; a weak D match, TRBD2 (6 bases). Trimming removed 0 bases at V and 3 bases at J, with 14 bases between. This CDR3 region has 16 residues. Germline V gives CDR1 DFQATT, CDR2 SNEGSKA (reference sequence). CDR3 sequence: CSARDPRGSDTGELFF. The CDR3 bases are TGCAGTGCTAGAGACCCACGGGGGTCGGACACCGGGGAGCTGTTTTTT.

The sample holds many counts of this clonotype. The chain recombines TRBV7-2 with TRBJ2-2; D call uncertain. Trimming shortened V by 2 bases and J by 6 bases, and 16 bases separated the two germline ends. Germline V CDR1 and CDR2: SGHTA, FQGNSA. The CDR3 length is 16 residues. CDR3 coding DNA: TGTGCCAGCAGCTTAAAGGAGAAAATTTTCCCCGGGGAGCTGTTTTTT. It translates to CASSLKEKIFPGELFF. The full variable domain, rest sourced from reference TRBV7-2 and TRBJ2-2, is GAGVSQSPSNKVTEKGKDVELRCDPISGHTALYWYRQSLGQGLEFLIYFQGNSAPDKSGLPSDRFSAERTGGSVSTLTIQRTQQEDSAVYLCASSLKEKIFPGELFFGEGSRLTVL.

This sequence joins TRBV5-1 and TRBJ2-1; 10 bases map to TRBD2. The length of the CDR3 is 15 residues. Germline trimming cut 4 bases from V and 7 bases from J; bases unmatched to any gene: 8. Germline CDR1 SGHRS, CDR2 YFSETQ. CDR3 sequence: CASSLDLAGVNEQFF. Written as DNA, the CDR3 is TGCGCCAGCAGCCTGGATCTAGCGGGAGTAAATGAGCAGTTCTTC.

This clonotype was picked up a small number of times. The chain joins TRBV6-2 or TRBV6-3 to TRBJ1-1, with 9 bases aligning to TRBD1. The CDR3 contains 14 residues. Germline V lookup: CDR1 MNHEY, CDR2 SVGEGT. The V and J ends lost 2 bases and 3 bases, in that order; junction bases with no gene match: 1. CDR3 residues: CASSYRTGDTEAFF. Written as DNA, the CDR3 is TGTGCCAGCAGTTACAGGACAGGGGACACTGAAGCTTTCTTT.

This clonotype was seen ten or more times. The V call is TRBV9, the J call TRBJ1-1; D not resolved. V lost 2 bases to trimming and J lost 0 bases, with 5 bases between them. Per the germline V gene, CDR1 is SGDLS and CDR2 is YYNGEE. This CDR3 region has 13 residues. The CDR3 protein is CASSVDLNTEAFF. The CDR3 coding sequence is TGTGCCAGCAGCGTCGACCTGAACACTGAAGCTTTCTTT.

This clonotype has a count of ten or more. The rearrangement links TRBV18 to TRBJ2-7; no definite D call. This CDR3 is built from 13 residues. Trimming removed 8 bases from V and 1 base from J, with 12 bases in between. Germline V gene sequence: CDR1 KGHSH, CDR2 LQKENI. CDR3 nucleotides: TGTGCCAGCAGCCCCTCATCTTCCTACGAGCAGTACTTC. It is translated as CASSPSSSYEQYF.

The chain couples TRBV5-1 to TRBJ2-6; 9 bases align to TRBD1. Germline values: CDR1 SGHRS, CDR2 YFSETQ. The length of the CDR3 is 17 residues. The J segment lost 0 bases and the V segment lost 1 base, leaving 2 bases of the junction unmatched. CDR3 loop: CASSLWTGASGANVLTF. The CDR3 DNA reads as TGCGCCAGCAGCTTGTGGACAGGGGCCTCTGGGGCCAACGTCCTGACTTTC.

This clonotype appeared many times. The chain couples TRBV7-9 to TRBJ2-3, with 8 positions matching TRBD2. Germline V lookup: CDR1 SEHNR, CDR2 FQNEAQ (reference sequence). The ends lost 5 bases at V and 1 base at J; junction bases unmatched: 5. The CDR3 spans 15 residues. The DNA for the CDR3 is TGTGCCAGCAGCCGATTAGCGGGACGCACAGATACGCAGTATTTT. Protein: CASSRLAGRTDTQYF.

V gene TRBV15 combines with J gene TRBJ2-2, with 7 bases lining up with TRBD2. After removal of 2 bases from V and 7 bases from J, the junction contained 1 base not matched to a gene. The CDR3 is 13 amino acids. Germline values: CDR1 LNHNV, CDR2 YYDKDF (reference sequence). Here the CDR3 DNA reads TGTGCCACCAGCAGAAGGACTAGCGGGGAGCTGTTTTTT. This gives the protein CATSRRTSGELFF. Filled out from reference TRBV15 and TRBJ2-2, the complete variable domain reads DAMVIQNPRYQVTQFGKPVTLSCSQTLNHNVMYWYQQKSSQAPKLLFHYYDKDFNNEADTPDNFQSRRPNTSFCFLDIRSPGLGDTAMYLCATSRRTSGELFFGEGSRLTVL.

The rearrangement joins TRBV28 to TRBJ1-2; TRBD1 matches 10 bases. The length of the CDR3 is 15 residues. Per germline, CDR1 MDHEN and CDR2 SYDVKM. V gave up 2 bases and J gave up 7 bases; unmatched junction bases: 7. DNA of the CDR3: TGTGCCAGCAGTTTAACTGGGGACAGGGGAAGTGGCTACACCTTC. Its protein product is CASSLTGDRGSGYTF.

J is TRBJ2-1 and V is TRBV12-3 or TRBV12-4; the match to TRBD2 covers 9 bases. V was clipped by 5 bases and J by 0 bases; unmatched bases: 8. This CDR3 is 17 amino acids long. The CDR3 reads CASSPGASGASYNEQFF. CDR3 bases: TGTGCCAGCAGTCCTGGGGCTAGCGGGGCCTCCTACAATGAGCAGTTCTTC.

This clonotype was seen at least ten times. This chain links TRBV5-1 with TRBJ1-1; possible D gene TRBD1, 5 bases. Germline loops: CDR1 SGHRS, CDR2 YFSETQ. V gave up 4 bases and J gave up 5 bases, with 12 bases separating them. The CDR3 totals 13 residues. The CDR3 loop reads CASSPGPKTEAFF. In nucleotides, the CDR3 is TGCGCCAGCAGCCCGGGACCGAAGACTGAAGCTTTCTTT.

This clonotype was detected ten times or more. The V and J genes are TRBV29-1 and TRBJ2-5; D unresolved. CDR3 length: 16 residues. V was shortened by 3 bases and J by 3 bases, with 20 bases between the two germline ends. Germline V gene data show CDR1 as SQVTM and CDR2 as ANQGSEA. Here the CDR3 reads CSVDSPGMNGEETQYF. In DNA form, the CDR3 reads TGCAGCGTTGATAGCCCTGGGATGAATGGGGAAGAGACCCAGTACTTC.

The J gene is TRBJ2-1, the V gene TRBV4-2; 10 nucleotides agree with TRBD2. V trimming: 4 bases; J trimming: 6 bases; junction bases outside the gene matches: 9. This CDR3 comprises 16 residues. Germline-derived CDR1 and CDR2 are LGHNA and YNFKEQ. CDR3 coding DNA: TGTGCCAGCAGCCCGTCACTAGCGGGGATCATCAATGAGCAGTTCTTC. Translating gives CASSPSLAGIINEQFF.